Presented here are 19 T cell receptor beta chains from one specimen sequenced in a study of OX40 agonist ivuxolimab in advanced cancers. Clones were sequenced by immunoSEQ multiplex PCR, and TCRdb holds only the in-frame ones, with some missing. This table has approximately 110,000 clones, roughly 92% appearing once. This material consisted of CD4+ or CD8+ T cells sorted from blood, taken in a trial of the OX40 agonist ivuxolimab. The source of these receptors is an adult with an advanced solid tumor such as melanoma, head and neck, liver or kidney cancer.

The rearrangement joins TRBV7-8 to TRBJ2-1; the match to TRBD2 covers 13 bases. The CDR3 contains 16 residues. J lost 11 bases, V lost 3 bases, and 10 bases had no gene match. Germline V lookup: CDR1 SGHVS, CDR2 FQNEAQ. The CDR3 reads CASSLGRTSGSQKQFF. The CDR3 region has the DNA TGTGCCAGCAGCTTGGGTCGGACTAGCGGGAGCCAAAAGCAGTTCTTC.

This chain connects TRBV5-5 to TRBJ2-7; tentatively, D is TRBD1 (6 bases). CDR1 and CDR2 (germline): SGHKS, YYEKEE (reference sequence). V was clipped by 4 bases and J by 3 bases, with 14 bases between them. The CDR3 is made up of 14 amino acids. CDR3 protein: CASSATRDIYEQYF. The CDR3 DNA is TGTGCCAGCAGCGCGACCCGGGACATCTACGAGCAGTACTTC.

The rearrangement joins TRBV19 to TRBJ2-1; D remains unclear. The V end was cut by 5 bases, the J end by 0 bases, with 8 bases between. This CDR3 is 14 amino acids long. Germline CDR1 LNHDA, CDR2 SQIVND (reference sequence). CDR3 sequence (DNA): TGTGCCAGTAGTGGGCCTGGCTCCTACAATGAGCAGTTCTTC. This encodes CASSGPGSYNEQFF.

The CDR3 spells CASSRPQGAHTEAFF. The DNA of the CDR3 is TGTGCCAGCAGCCGACCCCAGGGAGCCCACACTGAAGCTTTCTTT. This chain links TRBV7-9 with TRBJ1-1, with a tentative D call TRBD1 (5 bases). Germline CDR1 reads SEHNR; CDR2 reads FQNEAQ (reference sequence). Trimming cost V 5 bases and J 3 bases, with 16 bases left between them. The CDR3 consists of 15 residues.

The CDR3 loop is CASSPGGGQGIIGYTF. The CDR3, as DNA: TGTGCCAGCAGCCCCGGGGGGGGACAGGGGATCATCGGCTACACCTTC. The chain has TRBV9 and TRBJ1-2; 10 positions agree with TRBD1. Germline CDR1 is SGDLS and CDR2 is YYNGEE. CDR3 length: 16 amino acids. Trimming removed 4 bases from V and 8 bases from J; junction bases left unmatched: 14.

The V and J genes are TRBV7-2 and TRBJ1-5; 8 bases are a match to TRBD1. This CDR3 has 15 amino acids. Trimming removed 2 bases from V and 6 bases from J; junction bases left unmatched: 6. Germline CDR1 SGHTA, CDR2 FQGNSA. CDR3 sequence reads: CASSLWSGGGQPQHF. The CDR3 DNA reads as TGTGCCAGCAGCTTATGGTCAGGGGGCGGTCAGCCCCAGCATTTT.

This clone was detected only once. The chain has TRBV11-2 and TRBJ2-1; D tentatively fits TRBD1 or TRBD2 (6 bases each). Per the germline V gene, CDR1 is SGHAT and CDR2 is FQNNGV. The CDR3 is 15 residues long. V was shortened by 2 bases and J by 7 bases, with 15 bases between the two germline ends. The CDR3 loop reads CASSLPGLRGNEQFF. CDR3 nucleotide sequence: TGTGCCAGCAGCTTACCGGGACTTAGGGGGAATGAGCAGTTCTTC.

The table lists this clone with a count of one. The J gene is TRBJ2-1, the V gene TRBV5-1; 9 bases line up with TRBD2. The CDR3 runs to 16 residues. Germline V gene sequence: CDR1 SGHRS, CDR2 YFSETQ. V trimming: 4 bases; J trimming: 5 bases; junction bases outside the gene matches: 10. CDR3 region: CASSPPSTSGHNEQFF. Here the CDR3 DNA reads TGCGCCAGCAGCCCGCCGTCGACTAGCGGTCACAATGAGCAGTTCTTC.

This chain connects TRBV5-6 to TRBJ2-5, with 8 bases that match TRBD2. Trimming at V came to 4 bases and at J to 3 bases, leaving 11 bases not matched to a gene. Germline V gives CDR1 SGHDT, CDR2 YYEEEE. This CDR3 is built from 16 residues. This CDR3 reads CASSRLGAGGEETQYF. Written as DNA, the CDR3 is TGTGCCAGCAGCCGCCTGGGTGCGGGAGGCGAAGAGACCCAGTACTTC. The full variable domain, completed using reference TRBV5-6 and TRBJ2-5, is DAGVTQSPTHLIKTRGQQVTLRCSPKSGHDTVSWYQQALGQGPQFIFQYYEEEERQRGNFPDRFSGHQFPNYSSELNVNALLLGDSALYLCASSRLGAGGEETQYFGPGTRLLVL.

This rearrangement joins TRBV20-1 to TRBJ2-1, with D uncertain. V gave up 5 bases and J gave up 4 bases, with 3 bases separating them. Per the germline V gene, CDR1 is DFQATT and CDR2 is SNEGSKA (reference sequence). The CDR3 consists of 10 residues. CDR3 DNA sequence: TGCAGTGCTGTTTACAATGAGCAGTTCTTC. Its protein product is CSAVYNEQFF.

The chain joins TRBV27 to TRBJ2-5; D gene uncertain. CDR3 length: 13 amino acids. Trimming stripped 6 bases from V and 8 bases from J, with 16 bases between. Per the germline V gene, CDR1 is MNHEY and CDR2 is SMNVEV (reference sequence). The CDR3 loop is CASSGQVKRTQYF. The CDR3 DNA sequence: TGTGCCAGCAGCGGGCAAGTCAAGAGAACCCAGTACTTC.

This clone occurred a few times. The CDR3 reads CATSRDGNEQYF. Written as DNA, the CDR3 is TGTGCCACCAGCAGAGATGGGAACGAGCAGTACTTC. V gene TRBV15 combines with J gene TRBJ2-7; D not certain. Trimming left V 0 bases short and J 5 bases short, with 5 bases between. CDR3 length equals 12 residues. The germline gives CDR1 LNHNV, CDR2 YYDKDF (reference sequence).

This rearrangement joins TRBV27 to TRBJ1-1; tentative D call: TRBD1 (5 bases). CDR1 and CDR2 from the germline V gene are MNHEY and SMNVEV (reference sequence). This CDR3 spans 13 amino acids. Deletions cut 5 bases from V and 1 base from J, with 8 bases between. The CDR3 DNA is TGTGCCAGCAGTCACGGACAGAACACTGAAGCTTTCTTT. As protein: CASSHGQNTEAFF.

The chain has TRBV7-9 and TRBJ2-1; 13 nucleotides line up with TRBD2. CDR1 is SEHNR, CDR2 FQNEAQ, per germline (reference sequence). With V trimmed by 5 bases and J by 9 bases, 7 bases remained unmatched. The CDR3 sequence is 15 residues long. This CDR3 is CASSVGLAGVIEQFF. CDR3 coding DNA: TGTGCCAGCAGCGTCGGACTAGCGGGAGTGATTGAGCAGTTCTTC.

CDR3 sequence: CASSLSDPSHEQYF. In nucleotides, the CDR3 is TGCGCCAGCAGTTTGAGCGATCCATCCCACGAGCAGTACTTC. The chain has TRBV10-2 and TRBJ2-7, with no clear D. The germline CDR1 and CDR2 sequences are WSHSY and SAAADI. The CDR3 sequence is 14 residues long. Trimming took off 5 bases at V and 5 bases at J, with 16 bases between the two ends.

The rearrangement joins TRBV7-6 to TRBJ1-5; no definite D call. The CDR3 totals 13 residues. Germline CDR1 and CDR2: SGHVS and FNYEAQ. Trimming took off 1 base at V and 6 bases at J, with 7 bases between the two ends. CDR3 loop: CASSLGTGQPQHF. The DNA of the CDR3 is TGTGCCAGCAGCTTAGGGACGGGTCAGCCCCAGCATTTT.

The genes are TRBV28 and TRBJ1-1, with no clear D. There are 13 residues in the CDR3. The V gene lost 5 bases and the J gene lost 0 bases, with 7 bases spanning the gap. From germline, CDR1 is MDHEN and CDR2 SYDVKM. The CDR3 DNA is TGTGCCAGCAGTGTACAGATGAACACTGAAGCTTTCTTT. It yields the protein CASSVQMNTEAFF.

This clone came up once. Other DNA sequences in the sample encode the same CDR3. This chain links TRBV18 with TRBJ2-7; D not resolved. V was pared by 6 bases and J by 2 bases, with 5 bases between. The CDR3 length is 11 residues. CDR1 is KGHSH and CDR2 is LQKENI in the germline V gene. CDR3 sequence: CASSPAYEQYF. The CDR3, as DNA: TGTGCCAGCTCGCCCGCCTACGAGCAGTACTTC.

The CDR3 protein is CASSLVERDSYEQYF. In DNA, the CDR3 is TGTGCCAGCAGCTTAGTGGAGAGGGACTCCTACGAGCAGTACTTC. The chain recombines TRBV7-9 with TRBJ2-7, with D possibly matching TRBD2 (5 bases). CDR1 and CDR2 from the germline V gene are SEHNR and FQNEAQ (reference sequence). The CDR3 runs to 15 residues. Trimming stripped 1 base from V and 0 bases from J, with 10 bases between.